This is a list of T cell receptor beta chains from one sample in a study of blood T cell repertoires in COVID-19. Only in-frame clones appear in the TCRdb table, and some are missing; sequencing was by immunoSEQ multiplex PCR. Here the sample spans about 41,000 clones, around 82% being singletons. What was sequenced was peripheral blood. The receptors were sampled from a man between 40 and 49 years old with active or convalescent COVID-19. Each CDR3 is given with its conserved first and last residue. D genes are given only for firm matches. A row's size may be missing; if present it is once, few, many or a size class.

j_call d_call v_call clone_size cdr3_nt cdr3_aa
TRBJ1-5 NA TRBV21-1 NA TGTGCCAGCAGCACAGTGGGCCAGCCCCAGCATTTT CASSTVGQPQHF
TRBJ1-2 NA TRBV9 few TGTGCCAGCAGCGTAAGGGGAGGCGATGGCTACACCTTC CASSVRGGDGYTF
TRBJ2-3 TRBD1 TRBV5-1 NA TGCGCCAGCAGCCGGAATACCGGGACAGGGGAGGCAGATACGCAGTATTTT CASSRNTGTGEADTQYF
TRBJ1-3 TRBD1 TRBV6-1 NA TGTGCCAGCAGTGACCTCGGGACAGGGGTGACTGGAAACACCATATATTTT CASSDLGTGVTGNTIYF
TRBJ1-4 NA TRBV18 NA TGTGCCAGCTCACCCCAGGGTACTGGTGAAAAACTGTTTTTT CASSPQGTGEKLFF
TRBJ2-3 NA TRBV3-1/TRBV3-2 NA TGTGCCAGCAGCCGGGGCTCGCAAGATACGCAGTATTTT CASSRGSQDTQYF
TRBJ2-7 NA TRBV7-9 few TGTGCCAGCACCCCTAGAGGTGGGTCCGAGCAGTACTTC CASTPRGGSEQYF
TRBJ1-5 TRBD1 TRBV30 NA TGTGCCTGGAGTGTTGGTGACAGGGGGACCCAGCATTTT CAWSVGDRGTQHF
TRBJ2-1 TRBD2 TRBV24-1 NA TGTGCCACCAGTGACGAGACTAGCGGGAGGCCTACCTACAATGAGCAGTTCTTC CATSDETSGRPTYNEQFF
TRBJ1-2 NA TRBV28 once TGTGCCAGCACCTTCCCGACAGCCTCTCTGGTCGCGGGCTACACCTTC CASTFPTASLVAGYTF
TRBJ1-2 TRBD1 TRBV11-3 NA TGTGCCAGCAGCTTTCAGACAGGGGAAAACGGCTACACCTTC CASSFQTGENGYTF
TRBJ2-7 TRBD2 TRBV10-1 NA TGCGCCAGCAGTACCAGCGGGAGCGTCCACGAGCAGTACTTC CASSTSGSVHEQYF
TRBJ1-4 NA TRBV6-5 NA TGTGCCAGCAGTTACGGAGGAGCAACTAATGAAAAACTGTTTTTT CASSYGGATNEKLFF
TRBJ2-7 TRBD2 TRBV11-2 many TGTGCCAGCAGCTTAGAGGGGACTAGCGGGGTGAATTTGTACTTC CASSLEGTSGVNLYF
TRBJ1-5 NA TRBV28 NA TGTGCCAGCAGCCCCGGCGACAGGTATTCGGTTGCCCAGCATTTT CASSPGDRYSVAQHF
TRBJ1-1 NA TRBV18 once TGTGCCAGCTCAGGGTCAAGCGCTGAAGCTTTCTTT CASSGSSAEAFF
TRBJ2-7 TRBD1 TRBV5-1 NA TGCGCCAGCAGCTTGCAGGGACAGGGTGGCTACGAGCAGTACTTC CASSLQGQGGYEQYF
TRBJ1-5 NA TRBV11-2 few TGTGCCAGCAGCTTAGGCGGGGCAGGAAGGGGTTATAGCAATCAGCCCCAGCATTTT CASSLGGAGRGYSNQPQHF
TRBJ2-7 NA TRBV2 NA TGTGCCAGCAGTGGGGCAGTAGTTTCCGAGCAGTACTTC CASSGAVVSEQYF
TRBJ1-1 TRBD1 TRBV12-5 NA TGTGCTAGTGGCCGGGACAGCCTCGAGGCTTTCTTT CASGRDSLEAFF
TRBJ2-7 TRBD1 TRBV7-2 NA TGTGCCAGCAGCCCGAGGACAGGTGGCTACGAGCAGTACTTC CASSPRTGGYEQYF
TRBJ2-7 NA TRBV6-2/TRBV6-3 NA TGTGCCAGCAGTCCCACGGAGGGGGCAAAGCGGGAGCAGTACTTC CASSPTEGAKREQYF
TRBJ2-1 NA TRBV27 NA TGTGCCAGCAGCTACAGGGCCCACAATGAGCAGTTCTTC CASSYRAHNEQFF
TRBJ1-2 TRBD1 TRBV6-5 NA TGTGCCAGCAGTAGGACAGGGGCAAATGGCTACACCTTC CASSRTGANGYTF
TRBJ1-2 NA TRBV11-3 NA TGTGCCAGCAGCTTAGATCGGGGGGCGAACTATGGCTACACCTTC CASSLDRGANYGYTF
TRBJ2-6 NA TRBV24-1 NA TGTGCCACCAGTGCTAGCTCTGGGGCCAACGTCCTGACTTTC CATSASSGANVLTF
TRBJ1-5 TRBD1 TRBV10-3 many TGTGCCATCAGTGCGACAGGGGGCATAAGCAATCAGCCCCAGCATTTT CAISATGGISNQPQHF
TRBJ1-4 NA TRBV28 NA TGTGCCAGCAGTTTGCCCTACGGAGCAACTAATGAAAAACTGTTTTTT CASSLPYGATNEKLFF
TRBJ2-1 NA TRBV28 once TGTGCCAGCAGTCGTAGCCACCGGCAGTTCTTC CASSRSHRQFF
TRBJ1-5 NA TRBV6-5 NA TGTGCCAGCAGTACGGACAGACCTAGCAATCAGCCCCAGCATTTT CASSTDRPSNQPQHF
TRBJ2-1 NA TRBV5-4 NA TGTGCCAGCTTCGACAGCTCCTACAATGAGCAGTTCTTC CASFDSSYNEQFF
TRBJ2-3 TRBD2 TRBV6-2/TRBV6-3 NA TGTGCCAGCAGTTGGACTAGCGGGGGTGGAGATACGCAGTATTTT CASSWTSGGGDTQYF
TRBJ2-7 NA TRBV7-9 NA TGTGCCAGCAGCGGAGCAGGGGTTCCATCCTACGAGCAGTACTTC CASSGAGVPSYEQYF
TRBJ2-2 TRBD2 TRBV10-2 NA TGCGCCAGCACGAGGACTAGCGGGATGAACACCGGGGAGCTGTTTTTT CASTRTSGMNTGELFF
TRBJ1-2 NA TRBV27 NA TGTGCCAGCAGTTTACACCCAGGGTACTATGGCTACACCTTC CASSLHPGYYGYTF
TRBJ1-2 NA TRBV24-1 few TGTGCCACCAGTGATTCTCGACTGACCGATGGCTACACCTTC CATSDSRLTDGYTF
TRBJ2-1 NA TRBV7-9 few TGTGCCAGCAGCTTCGTTTTGGGGACATGGCTCAATGAGCAGTTCTTC CASSFVLGTWLNEQFF
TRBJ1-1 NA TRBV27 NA TGTGCCAGCAGTCGTCCAGGGGCTGCTGAAGCTTTCTTT CASSRPGAAEAFF
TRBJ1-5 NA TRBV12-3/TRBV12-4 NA TGTGCCAGTCAGGGGCGAGGCCAGCCCCAGCATTTT CASQGRGQPQHF
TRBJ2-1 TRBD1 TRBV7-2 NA TGTGCCAGCAGCAGGAGCGGACAGGGCTCCTACAATGAGCAGTTCTTC CASSRSGQGSYNEQFF
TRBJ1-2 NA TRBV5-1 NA TGCGCCAGCAGGAGACAGGACTATGGCTACACCTTC CASRRQDYGYTF
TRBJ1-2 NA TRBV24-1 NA TGTGCCACCAGTGACTCCAGGGCCTCGGGCTATGGCTACACCTTC CATSDSRASGYGYTF
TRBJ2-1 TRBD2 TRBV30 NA TGTGCCTGGAGTGTAGCGAGCGGGGCTGAGCAGTTCTTC CAWSVASGAEQFF
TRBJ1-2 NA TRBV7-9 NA TGTGCCAGCAGCCTGGGGGGGGCGCGAGGCTACACCTTC CASSLGGARGYTF
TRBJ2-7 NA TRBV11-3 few TGTGCCAGCAGCGCGGAAGACAGGGTTCGGGCGGGGTACGAGCAGTACTTC CASSAEDRVRAGYEQYF
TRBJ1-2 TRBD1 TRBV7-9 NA TGTGCCAGCAGGTTGACAGGGGGGAATGGCTACACCTTC CASRLTGGNGYTF
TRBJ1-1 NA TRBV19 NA TGTGCCAGTCTAGCCGGTTGGGGGGGCGCGTCTGAAGCTTTCTTT CASLAGWGGASEAFF
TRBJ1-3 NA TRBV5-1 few TGCGCCAGCAGCTTGGAGCAGGGTCTCTCTGGAAACACCATATATTTT CASSLEQGLSGNTIYF
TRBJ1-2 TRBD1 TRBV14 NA TGTGCCAGCAGCCCCTTCACAGGGGGCTTATCCAATGGCTACACCTTC CASSPFTGGLSNGYTF
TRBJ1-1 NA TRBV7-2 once TGTGCCAGCAGCTTGGACAGAATGAACACTGAAGCTTTCTTT CASSLDRMNTEAFF
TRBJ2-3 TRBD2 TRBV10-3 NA TGTGCCATTAATAGCGGGGAAGGGAATACGCAGTATTTT CAINSGEGNTQYF
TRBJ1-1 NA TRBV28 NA TGTGCCAGCAGGGGGAACCAGGGGAAGGAAGCTTTCTTT CASRGNQGKEAFF
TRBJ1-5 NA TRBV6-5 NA TGTGCCAGTCCTAATGGTCCGGGGGAGCCCCAGCATTTT CASPNGPGEPQHF
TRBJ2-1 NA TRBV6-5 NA TGCTTGGCAGGTTCCTACAATGAGCAGTTCTTC CLAGSYNEQFF
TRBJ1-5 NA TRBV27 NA TGTGCCAGCAGTTTGGCTCTCAATCAGCCCCAGCATTTT CASSLALNQPQHF